The 24 T cell receptor beta chains below all came from one sample that was sequenced in a study of early T cells in non-severe SARS-CoV-2 infection. Each CDR3 protein gets one entry after TCRdb re-called the 5' RACE reads with MiXCR. This table holds around 57,000 distinct CDR3 sequences, under 14% found once. Sequenced: whole blood. The source of these receptors is an adult who was a healthcare worker with PCR-confirmed SARS-CoV-2 infection or an uninfected control (not recorded which).

This clonotype showed up many times. This chain joins TRBV20-1 and TRBJ2-5; D gene unclear. The CDR3 has 11 amino acids. The V end lost 4 bases, the J end lost 1 base, and 4 bases lay between the germline ends. Looked up from germline, CDR1 is DFQATT and CDR2 is SNEGSKA (reference sequence). The CDR3 protein is CSATGQETQYF. Written as DNA, the CDR3 is TGCAGTGCTACTGGCCAAGAGACCCAGTACTTC.

This clonotype was seen repeatedly, ten times or more. V gene TRBV6-5 combines with J gene TRBJ2-4; D perhaps matches TRBD1 (5 bases). The CDR3 runs to 15 residues. Trimming removed 2 bases from V and 6 bases from J, with 14 bases in between. The germline gives CDR1 MNHEY, CDR2 SVGAGI. Here the CDR3 DNA reads TGTGCCAGCAGTTACCCCTCAGGGTCGGGAAACATTCAGTACTTC. Its protein is CASSYPSGSGNIQYF.

The table lists this clonotype with a few counts. The CDR3 is CASSLVAPPETQYF. CDR3 sequence (DNA): TGTGCCAGCTCACTCGTCGCCCCCCCAGAGACCCAGTACTTC. The chain carries TRBV18 and TRBJ2-5; D remains unclear. Trimming pared 4 bases from V and 4 bases from J, leaving 13 bases between. There are 14 residues in the CDR3. The germline gives CDR1 KGHSH, CDR2 LQKENI.

This clonotype was recorded a few times. The chain couples TRBV12-3 or TRBV12-4 to TRBJ1-2, with TRBD1 matching over 9 bases. V trimming: 5 bases; J trimming: 4 bases; junction bases outside the gene matches: 8. This CDR3 has 15 amino acids. CDR3 sequence reads: CASSPNRGHGYGYTF. As DNA, the CDR3 is TGTGCCAGCAGTCCAAACAGGGGGCATGGCTATGGCTACACCTTC.

There are a few counts of this clonotype. The rearrangement uses TRBV3-1 and TRBJ2-1, with D maybe TRBD2 (7 bases). V gave up 4 bases and J gave up 7 bases, with 17 bases separating them. This CDR3 is 15 amino acids long. The germline V gene has CDR1 LGHDT and CDR2 YNNKEL (reference sequence). The CDR3 loop is CASSRRGGAGNEQFF. As DNA, the CDR3 is TGTGCCAGCAGCCGCCGTGGGGGGGCGGGTAATGAGCAGTTCTTC.

This clonotype showed up many times. The rearrangement links TRBV6-5 to TRBJ2-1, with 8 bases lining up with TRBD2. Trimming removed 6 bases from V and 4 bases from J; junction bases left unmatched: 8. This CDR3 is 15 amino acids long. CDR1 is MNHEY and CDR2 is SVGAGI in the germline V gene. Here the CDR3 reads CASRATGGIYNEQFF. The CDR3 DNA follows: TGTGCCAGCAGGGCCACGGGGGGGATTTACAATGAGCAGTTCTTC.

This clonotype was counted only a few times. This chain connects TRBV20-1 to TRBJ1-1; D remains ambiguous. Germline CDR1 is DFQATT and CDR2 is SNEGSKA (reference sequence). V gave up 3 bases and J gave up 3 bases, with 11 bases separating them. The CDR3 runs to 13 residues. As DNA, the CDR3 is TGCAGTGCTAGTGTCGGTAAAGACACTGAAGCTTTCTTT. This sequence encodes CSASVGKDTEAFF.

This clonotype was seen more than once but under ten times. The chain uses TRBV7-9 and TRBJ2-3; D unclear. V lost 8 bases, J lost 2 bases, and 8 bases lay in between. Per the germline V gene, CDR1 is SEHNR and CDR2 is FQNEAQ (reference sequence). The CDR3 is made up of 12 amino acids. The CDR3 DNA follows: TGTGCCAGCGAGAGATCCACAGATACGCAGTATTTT. Residues: CASERSTDTQYF.

This rearrangement joins TRBV7-9 to TRBJ2-5; D gene unclear. CDR3 length: 12 amino acids. Deletions cut 5 bases from V and 4 bases from J, with 8 bases between. Germline loops: CDR1 SEHNR, CDR2 FQNEAQ (reference sequence). CDR3 amino acids: CASSQNGETQYF. The DNA for the CDR3 is TGTGCCAGCAGCCAAAATGGAGAGACCCAGTACTTC.

This clonotype has just a few counts. V usage is TRBV7-2 and J usage is TRBJ1-6, with 11 bases that match TRBD1. The V gene's germline CDR1 is SGHTA and CDR2 FQGNSA. V gave up 1 base and J gave up 8 bases; unmatched junction bases: 10. The CDR3 runs 18 residues. CDR3 region: CASSLGAGTGGRDSPLHF. The CDR3, as DNA: TGTGCCAGCAGCTTAGGGGCTGGGACAGGGGGTCGGGATTCACCCCTCCACTTT.

The chain is built from TRBV7-9 and TRBJ1-1; TRBD1 matches 7 bases. The CDR3 consists of 14 residues. Losses at the gene ends were 1 base for V and 3 bases for J; bases not matched to a gene: 2. Per germline, CDR1 SEHNR and CDR2 FQNEAQ (reference sequence). CDR3 sequence: CASSLDRGDTEAFF. The CDR3 coding sequence is TGTGCCAGCAGCTTAGACAGGGGCGACACTGAAGCTTTCTTT.

This clonotype was recorded many times. The V and J genes are TRBV13 and TRBJ2-3; tentative D call: TRBD2 (6 bases). V lost 0 bases and J lost 0, with 10 bases in between. This CDR3 comprises 16 residues. CDR1 PRHDT and CDR2 FYEKMQ come from the germline V gene (reference sequence). Here the CDR3 reads CASSLGGGVSTDTQYF. The CDR3 bases are TGTGCCAGCAGCTTAGGCGGAGGGGTCAGCACAGATACGCAGTATTTT.

Ten or more counts support this clonotype. In nucleotides, the CDR3 is TGTGCCAGCAGTTACCAGGGGGAGACCCAGTACTTC. Its protein is CASSYQGETQYF. The chain employs TRBV6-2 or TRBV6-3 and TRBJ2-5, with D perhaps matching TRBD1 (6 bases). V lost 2 bases and J 5 bases, leaving 6 bases between the germline ends. Per germline, CDR1 MNHEY and CDR2 SVGEGT. This CDR3 is 12 amino acids long.

The chain's CDR3 is CASSPDRSREQYF. The CDR3 region has the DNA TGTGCCAGCAGCCCGGACAGGTCGCGCGAGCAGTACTTC. J is TRBJ2-7 and V is TRBV7-9, with 7 bases matching TRBD1. The CDR3 contains 13 residues. Trimming took 5 bases from V and 6 from J; bases not matched to a gene: 7. Looked up from germline, CDR1 is SEHNR and CDR2 is FQNEAQ (reference sequence).

This clonotype has a handful of counts. The chain has TRBV11-2 and TRBJ1-2; D gene ambiguous. V was shortened by 4 bases and J by 6 bases, with 18 bases between the two germline ends. CDR3 size: 15 residues. Looked up from germline, CDR1 is SGHAT and CDR2 is FQNNGV. The CDR3: CASSSPKSYSHGYTF. The DNA for the CDR3 is TGTGCCAGCAGCTCCCCGAAGTCTTACAGTCATGGCTACACCTTC.

With respect to this clonotype: A much larger clonotype is one base distant, so this may be a read error. The chain links TRBV12-3 or TRBV12-4 to TRBJ2-1; D ambiguous. V lost 4 bases, J lost 5 bases, and 12 bases lay in between. CDR3 size: 14 residues. The CDR3, as DNA: TGTGCCAGCAGTTCGGTCAGCGCCCACAATGAGCAGTTCTTC. Translation: CASSSVSAHNEQFF.

This clonotype appeared many times. Written as DNA, the CDR3 is TGTGGGGGTAGCCTAGCCCGGATCCTAGCCAAAAACATTCAGTACTTC. It codes for CGGSLARILAKNIQYF. The chain is built from TRBV6-1 and TRBJ2-4; perhaps TRBD2 as D (5 bases). Looked up from germline, CDR1 is MNHNS and CDR2 is SASEGT. The CDR3 contains 16 residues.

This clonotype was observed many times. The V and J genes are TRBV20-1 and TRBJ2-1, with TRBD2 as a possible D gene (5 bases). V shed 5 bases and J shed 4 bases, with 18 bases lying between them. The CDR3 runs to 15 residues. The V gene's germline CDR1 is DFQATT and CDR2 SNEGSKA (reference sequence). CDR3 nucleotides: TGCAGTGCTGGCCCGGACGGCTCGGGGTACAATGAGCAGTTCTTC. Translation gives CSAGPDGSGYNEQFF.

The CDR3 sequence is CASLAGQGGAYEQYF. For the CDR3, the DNA is TGTGCCAGCCTCGCGGGGCAGGGCGGCGCCTACGAGCAGTACTTC. The chain couples TRBV6-1 to TRBJ2-7, with D maybe TRBD2 (6 bases). V gave up 8 bases and J gave up 2 bases, with 19 bases separating them. Germline V gene sequence: CDR1 MNHNS, CDR2 SASEGT. CDR3 length equals 15 residues.

This clonotype showed up many times. The chain combines TRBV11-2 with TRBJ2-1, with 12 bases that match TRBD2. J gave up 2 bases and V 1 base, and 9 bases lay outside the gene matches. This CDR3 region has 19 residues. Looked up from germline, CDR1 is SGHAT and CDR2 is FQNNGV. The CDR3 sequence is CASSLALAGGPAPYNEQFF. The CDR3 nucleotides are TGTGCCAGCAGCTTAGCCCTAGCGGGGGGGCCAGCGCCCTACAATGAGCAGTTCTTC.

The gene calls are TRBV5-1 and TRBJ2-3, with TRBD2 as a possible D gene (5 bases). There are 16 residues in the CDR3. The germline V and J ends were trimmed by 0 bases and 0 bases, with 11 bases remaining between them. In germline, CDR1 is SGHRS, CDR2 YFSETQ. The CDR3 region is CASSLAGGASTDTQYF. CDR3 nucleotides: TGCGCCAGCAGCTTGGCCGGAGGCGCTAGCACAGATACGCAGTATTTT.

This clonotype was seen repeatedly, ten times or more. V and J are TRBV15 and TRBJ1-5; D is ambiguous. The CDR3 has 12 amino acids. Trimming shortened V by 4 bases and J by 5 bases, and 6 bases separated the two germline ends. Per germline, CDR1 LNHNV and CDR2 YYDKDF (reference sequence). In nucleotides, the CDR3 is TGTGCCACCAGCAAAGTGGATCAGCCCCAGCATTTT. Translating it yields CATSKVDQPQHF.

This clonotype was seen a few times. The chain links TRBV9 to TRBJ1-5, with unresolved D. The CDR3 is 13 residues long. Germline CDR1 is SGDLS and CDR2 is YYNGEE. With 4 bases removed from V and 6 bases from J, the gap between germline ends came to 11 bases. CDR3 loop: CASSPRLGQPQHF. CDR3 nucleotide sequence: TGTGCCAGCAGCCCCCGTCTTGGTCAGCCCCAGCATTTT.

In this sample, this clonotype turned up many times. The rearrangement links TRBV20-1 to TRBJ2-6; no firm D call. Trimming removed 6 bases at V and 4 bases at J, with 13 bases between. Germline V CDR1 and CDR2: DFQATT, SNEGSKA (reference sequence). CDR3 length: 14 residues. The CDR3 loop reads CSALTRAGANVLTF. The CDR3 nucleotides are TGCAGTGCACTCACTCGGGCGGGGGCCAACGTCCTGACTTTC.